This T cell receptor beta chain emerged from a study of blood T cell repertoires in COVID-19. Study details: T cells, B-cell-depleted T cells, or PBMCs supplied cDNA or gDNA.

Allocation to cohorts depended on clinical history reported by the participants. Clones were sequenced by immunoSEQ multiplex PCR, and TCRdb holds only the in-frame ones, with some missing. The sample yields 200,000 to 300,000 clones, around 89% seen once. The specimen sequenced was PBMCs or T cells enriched from blood (not recorded which). The sequence was collected from a man aged 35 to 55 who had recovered from COVID-19.

Here the CDR3 DNA reads TGCGCCAGCAGCCAAGTCGGGGATGGGGCCAACGTCCTGACTTTC. Protein: CASSQVGDGANVLTF. This sequence joins TRBV4-3 and TRBJ2-6; maybe TRBD2 (5 bases). Deletions cut 1 base from V and 3 bases from J, with 7 bases between. Germline CDR1 is LGHNA and CDR2 is YSLEER. The CDR3 contains 15 residues.